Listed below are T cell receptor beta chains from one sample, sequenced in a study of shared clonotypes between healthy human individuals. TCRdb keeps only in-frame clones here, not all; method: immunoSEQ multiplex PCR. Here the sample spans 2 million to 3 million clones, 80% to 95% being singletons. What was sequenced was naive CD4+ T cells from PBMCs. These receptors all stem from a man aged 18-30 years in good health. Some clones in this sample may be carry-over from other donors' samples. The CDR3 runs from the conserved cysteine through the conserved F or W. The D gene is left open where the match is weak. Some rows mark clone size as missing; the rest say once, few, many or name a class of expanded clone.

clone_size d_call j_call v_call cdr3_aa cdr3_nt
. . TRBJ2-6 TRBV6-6 CASSLSATGANVLTF TGTGCCAGCAGTTTGTCGGCGACTGGGGCCAACGTCCTGACTTTC
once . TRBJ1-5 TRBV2 CASSEYGPLRVQPQHF TGTGCCAGCAGTGAATATGGCCCGTTGAGGGTACAGCCCCAGCATTTT
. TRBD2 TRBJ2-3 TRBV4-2 CASSRRLAHGADTDTQYF TGTGCCAGCAGCAGGAGACTAGCACACGGAGCTGACACAGATACGCAGTATTTT
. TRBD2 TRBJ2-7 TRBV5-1 CASTGLVGYEQYF TGCGCCAGCACGGGACTAGTGGGGTACGAGCAGTACTTC
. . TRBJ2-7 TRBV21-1 CASSPSGGDTLYYEQYF TGTGCCAGCAGCCCCTCCGGCGGGGACACATTATACTACGAGCAGTACTTC
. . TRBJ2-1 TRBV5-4 CASSLDRPDNEQFF TGTGCCAGCAGCTTGGACAGGCCAGACAATGAGCAGTTCTTC
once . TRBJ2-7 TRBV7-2 CASSLLGVGRDEQYF TGTGCCAGCAGCTTATTAGGGGTAGGCCGAGACGAGCAGTACTTC
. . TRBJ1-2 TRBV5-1 CASSAGLIGYTF TGCGCCAGCAGCGCAGGTTTAATTGGCTACACCTTC
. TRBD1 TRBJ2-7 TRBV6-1 CATENPRGLDEQYF TGTGCCACCGAGAACCCCAGGGGGCTGGACGAGCAGTACTTC
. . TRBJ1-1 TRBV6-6 CASSPVGTEAFF TGTGCCAGCAGTCCTGTGGGCACTGAAGCTTTCTTT
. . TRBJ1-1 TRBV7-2 CASSLRQAGAFF TGTGCCAGCAGCTTGCGGCAGGCGGGAGCTTTCTTT
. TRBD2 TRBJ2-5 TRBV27 CASSLSMVAGGPGTQYF TGTGCCAGCAGTTTATCGATGGTAGCGGGAGGGCCGGGGACCCAGTACTTC
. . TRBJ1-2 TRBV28 CATEKRVVGYTF TGTGCCACGGAAAAGAGGGTAGTTGGCTACACCTTC
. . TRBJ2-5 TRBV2 CATRASRLQETQYF TGTGCCACCAGAGCCTCTCGGTTACAAGAGACCCAGTACTTC
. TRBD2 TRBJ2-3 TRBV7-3 CASSLSSGRWTDTQYF TGTGCCAGCAGCCTCTCTAGCGGGAGGTGGACAGATACGCAGTATTTT
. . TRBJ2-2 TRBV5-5 CASSPQSDGFTGELFF TGTGCCAGCAGCCCTCAGTCGGACGGATTCACCGGGGAGCTGTTTTTT
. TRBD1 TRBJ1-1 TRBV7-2 CASSLTTGKAFF TGTGCCAGCAGCCTAACGACAGGGAAAGCTTTCTTT
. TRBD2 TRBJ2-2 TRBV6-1 CASSGGGRSPRIGELFF TGTGCCAGCAGTGGCGGGGGGCGGAGTCCAAGGATCGGGGAGCTGTTTTTT
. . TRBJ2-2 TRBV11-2 CASRPRQGGTGELFF TGTGCCAGCAGGCCTCGACAGGGAGGCACCGGGGAGCTGTTTTTT
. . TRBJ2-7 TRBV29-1 CSVLMWTASEQYF TGCAGCGTTCTGATGTGGACCGCTTCCGAGCAGTACTTC
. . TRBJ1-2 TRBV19 CASSLDTYYGYTF TGTGCCAGTAGTCTCGACACCTACTATGGCTACACCTTC
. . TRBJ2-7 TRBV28 CASSPGGGRAHEQYF TGTGCCAGCAGCCCAGGTGGGGGCAGGGCCCACGAGCAGTACTTC
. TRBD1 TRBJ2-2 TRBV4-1 CASSPRQGPNTGELFF TGCGCCAGCAGCCCAAGACAGGGGCCGAACACCGGGGAGCTGTTTTTT
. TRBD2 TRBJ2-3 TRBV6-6 CASTQTSVGGDTQYF TGTGCCAGCACTCAGACTAGCGTGGGGGGAGATACGCAGTATTTT
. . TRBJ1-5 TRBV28 CASSVGSLPQHF TGTGCCAGCAGTGTAGGTTCGTTGCCCCAGCATTTT
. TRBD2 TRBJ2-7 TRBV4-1 CASSQERSFSGRCLYEQYF TGCGCCAGCAGCCAAGAGAGGAGCTTCAGCGGGAGGTGCCTCTACGAGCAGTACTTC
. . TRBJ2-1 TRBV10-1 CASSELGDPGRGNEQFF TGCGCCAGCAGTGAGCTTGGGGACCCCGGTAGGGGAAATGAGCAGTTCTTC
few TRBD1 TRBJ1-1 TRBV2 CASSGTGARAEAFF TGTGCCAGCAGCGGGACAGGGGCTAGAGCTGAAGCTTTCTTT
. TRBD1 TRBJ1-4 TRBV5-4 CASRAGDRDEKLFF TGTGCCAGCAGGGCCGGGGACAGGGATGAAAAACTGTTTTTT